This entry lists 32 T cell receptor beta chains sequenced from one sample in a study of blood T cells in healthy people across ages. Alongside a J-beta primer mix, a sample-barcoded 5' primer served in a second PCR lasting roughly 7 to 11 cycles. From the 5' RACE reads, TCRdb called clonotypes with MiXCR, one entry per CDR3 protein. This table has fewer than 750,000 distinct CDR3 sequences, around 48% appearing once. Sequencing was performed on blood. Receptors were obtained from an elderly man in good health.

The chain recombines TRBV7-9 with TRBJ2-5; D possibly corresponds to TRBD2 (6 bases). Looked up from germline, CDR1 is SEHNR and CDR2 is FQNEAQ (reference sequence). CDR3 size: 16 residues. V lost 3 bases, J lost 7 bases, and 21 bases lay in between. The CDR3 region has the DNA TGTGCCAGCAGCTTTACCGGGACGCTGGGAGGAGGGACCCAGTACTTC. Amino acids: CASSFTGTLGGGTQYF.

This clonotype occurred a few times. The V gene is TRBV5-1, the J gene TRBJ2-3; D is uncertain. Trimming pared 0 bases from V and 5 bases from J, leaving 13 bases between. There are 15 residues in the CDR3. Germline V gives CDR1 SGHRS, CDR2 YFSETQ. The CDR3 nucleotides are TGCGCCAGCAGCTTGGAGGGCAGGCCAGGAGATACGCAGTATTTT. Translating gives CASSLEGRPGDTQYF. The whole variable domain, remainder taken from reference TRBV5-1 and TRBJ2-3, is KAGVTQTPRYLIKTRGQQVTLSCSPISGHRSVSWYQQTPGQGLQFLFEYFSETQRNKGNFPGRFSGRQFSNSRSEMNVSTLELGDSALYLCASSLEGRPGDTQYFGPGTRLTVL.

This clonotype has just a few counts. CDR3 protein: CASSPLGDFYEQYF. The CDR3 region has the DNA TGTGCCAGCTCACCACTGGGGGATTTCTACGAGCAGTACTTC. The chain carries TRBV18 and TRBJ2-7; D is possibly TRBD1 or TRBD2 (5 bases each). V shed 1 base and J shed 3 bases, with 10 bases lying between them. Germline CDR1 is KGHSH and CDR2 is LQKENI. CDR3 length equals 14 residues.

This clonotype was counted many times. The chain joins TRBV6-5 to TRBJ2-5, with D unresolved. The germline gives CDR1 MNHEY, CDR2 SVGAGI. This CDR3 spans 13 amino acids. V was clipped by 6 bases and J by 5 bases, with 13 bases between them. The CDR3 region has the DNA TGTGCCAGCAGCCCTCGTGGGCTTGAGACCCAGTACTTC. Its translation: CASSPRGLETQYF.

CDR3 loop: CSVPELGSETQFF. The CDR3 nucleotides read TGCAGTGTCCCCGAATTAGGCTCAGAGACCCAGTTCTTC. The J gene is TRBJ2-5, the V gene TRBV20-1; D is undetermined. TRBJ2-1 explains the end of the DNA better; the J call may be wrong. CDR1 is DFQATT and CDR2 is SNEGSKA in the germline V gene (reference sequence). The length of the CDR3 is 13 residues.

The chain employs TRBV20-1 and TRBJ1-6; 10 bases fit TRBD1. CDR3 length equals 13 residues. In germline, CDR1 is DFQATT, CDR2 SNEGSKA (reference sequence). V shed 5 bases and J 7 bases; nucleotides not matched to a gene: 2. The chain's CDR3 is CSAWDRGNSPLHF. In nucleotides, the CDR3 is TGCAGTGCTTGGGACAGGGGAAATTCACCCCTCCACTTT.

The gene calls are TRBV20-1 and TRBJ2-1; D is unclear. CDR1 and CDR2 (germline): DFQATT, SNEGSKA (reference sequence). V was pared by 4 bases and J by 6 bases, with 7 bases between. This CDR3 is 11 amino acids long. The CDR3 protein is CSAIAFNEQFF. The CDR3 DNA follows: TGCAGTGCTATAGCCTTCAATGAGCAGTTCTTC.

This chain joins TRBV29-1 and TRBJ1-2; a possible D gene is TRBD1 (6 bases). Germline V gene lookup returns CDR1 SQVTM and CDR2 ANQGSEA. Trimming removed 3 bases from V and 4 bases from J, with 15 bases in between. The CDR3 contains 14 residues. CDR3 nucleotides: TGCAGCGTTGATCCTCTGGGGGCCGGCTATGGCTACACCTTC. It translates to CSVDPLGAGYGYTF.

V is TRBV7-9 and J is TRBJ2-3; 10 bases match TRBD2. V shed 4 bases, J shed 0 bases, and the junction held 4 bases outside the gene matches. The germline V gene has CDR1 SEHNR and CDR2 FQNEAQ (reference sequence). The CDR3 has 16 amino acids. The CDR3 loop reads CASSSGLAVSTDTQYF. In nucleotides, the CDR3 is TGTGCCAGCAGCTCCGGACTAGCGGTTAGCACAGATACGCAGTATTTT.

The chain employs TRBV5-1 and TRBJ2-7; 13 bases line up with TRBD2. V shed 4 bases and J 3 bases; nucleotides not matched to a gene: 7. The germline V gene encodes CDR1 SGHRS and CDR2 YFSETQ. This CDR3 region has 16 residues. CDR3 protein: CASSAGLAGTYYEQYF. CDR3 nucleotide sequence: TGCGCCAGCAGCGCGGGACTAGCGGGGACTTACTACGAGCAGTACTTC.

This clonotype was seen once. A read error may be the cause here, since a much bigger clone is one base away. This chain connects TRBV29-1 to TRBJ2-5; 8 bases match TRBD2. The DNA end is a closer match to TRBJ2-7, so the J assignment may be wrong. The germline V gene has CDR1 SQVTM and CDR2 ANQGSEA. The CDR3 covers 11 residues. In DNA form, the CDR3 reads TGCAGCGCTGAACTAGCGGACGAGCAGTACTTC. It codes for CSAELADEQYF.

The V call is TRBV11-2, the J call TRBJ2-7, with 8 bases lining up with TRBD1. V was clipped by 3 bases and J by 0 bases; unmatched bases: 7. CDR1 and CDR2 from the germline V gene are SGHAT and FQNNGV. The length of the CDR3 is 16 residues. The CDR3 nucleotides read TGTGCCAGCAGCTTTGAGAGACAGGGGAGCTCCTACGAGCAGTACTTC. It translates to CASSFERQGSSYEQYF.

The rearrangement links TRBV9 to TRBJ2-5; D is undetermined. CDR3 length equals 14 residues. Germline CDR1 is SGDLS and CDR2 is YYNGEE. The ends were cut back, 3 bases at V and 1 base at J, with 10 bases in the middle. CDR3 region: CASSAQHSQETQYF. The DNA for the CDR3 is TGTGCCAGCAGCGCCCAACATAGCCAAGAGACCCAGTACTTC.

The J gene is TRBJ2-1, the V gene TRBV3-1; 13 nucleotides match TRBD2. The germline V gene encodes CDR1 LGHDT and CDR2 YNNKEL (reference sequence). The CDR3 has 13 amino acids. V shed 4 bases and J 15 bases; nucleotides not matched to a gene: 6. CDR3 protein: CASSRTSGGSRFF. The CDR3 DNA reads TGTGCCAGCAGCCGGACTAGCGGGGGTTCCCGGTTCTTC.

This clonotype was counted between two and nine times. The chain carries TRBV2 and TRBJ2-1; 7 nucleotides agree with TRBD2. The CDR3 sequence is 15 residues long. The germline gives CDR1 SNHLY, CDR2 FYNNEI. Trimming took 5 bases from V and 7 from J; bases not matched to a gene: 11. For the CDR3, the DNA is TGTGCCAGCAGTACTACTAGCGAGGGGCGAAATGAGCAGTTCTTC. Encoded protein: CASSTTSEGRNEQFF.

This clonotype was seen only a few times. The rearrangement joins TRBV12-5 to TRBJ2-1, with 7 bases aligning to TRBD2. The CDR3 sequence is 15 residues long. Germline CDR1 LGHNT, CDR2 FRNRAP. The ends lost 4 bases at V and 6 bases at J; junction bases unmatched: 9. CDR3 nucleotide sequence: TGTGCTAGTGGTTCGAGCGGGGAGGGTTTCAATGAGCAGTTCTTC. Translated: CASGSSGEGFNEQFF.

This clonotype was seen repeatedly, ten times or more. The chain couples TRBV6-5 to TRBJ2-3; TRBD1 matches 11 bases. The CDR3 extends over 14 amino acids. Germline loops: CDR1 MNHEY, CDR2 SVGAGI. Germline trimming cut 8 bases from V and 7 bases from J; bases unmatched to any gene: 8. CDR3 bases: TGTGCCAGCTCCCGGGACAGGGGGTTAAATACGCAGTATTTT. Protein: CASSRDRGLNTQYF.

The rearrangement joins TRBV7-2 to TRBJ2-5; TRBD1 is a possible D gene (5 bases). Near its end, the DNA agrees better with TRBJ2-7, so the J call may be wrong. This CDR3 is 15 amino acids long. CDR1 is SGHTA and CDR2 is FQGNSA in the germline V gene. Here the CDR3 reads CASSFRRGNLYEQYF. The CDR3 DNA follows: TGTGCCAGCAGTTTCCGTAGGGGCAATCTCTACGAGCAGTACTTC.

V usage is TRBV7-8 and J usage is TRBJ2-7; D is uncertain. With 5 bases removed from V and 8 bases from J, the gap between germline ends came to 10 bases. From germline, CDR1 is SGHVS and CDR2 FQNEAQ. There are 11 residues in the CDR3. The CDR3 is CASSPEEKQYF. CDR3 in DNA: TGTGCCAGCAGCCCCGAAGAGAAGCAGTACTTC. The variable domain in full, completed from reference TRBV7-8 and TRBJ2-7, reads GAGVSQSPRYKVAKRGQDVALRCDPISGHVSLFWYQQALGQGPEFLTYFQNEAQLDKSGLPSDRFFAERPEGSVSTLKIQRTQQEDSAVYLCASSPEEKQYFGPGTRLTVT.

This clonotype was seen a handful of times. This CDR3 is CASSNLGMNTEAFF. The CDR3 region has the DNA TGCGCCAGCAGCAACCTAGGGATGAACACTGAAGCTTTCTTT. The J gene is TRBJ1-1, the V gene TRBV5-1; D is uncertain. The CDR3 runs to 14 residues. The ends were cut back, 4 bases at V and 0 bases at J, with 10 bases in the middle. The germline CDR1 and CDR2 sequences are SGHRS and YFSETQ.

This chain connects TRBV21-1 to TRBJ2-3; the D call of TRBD1 is as the table states it, not checked on the DNA. TRBV21-1 is designated a pseudogene. The CDR3 consists of 15 residues. CDR3 DNA: TGTGCCAGCAGCAAGCTACAGGGTACCCTAGATACGCAGTATTTT. Translating gives CASSKLQGTLDTQYF.

The rearrangement uses TRBV30 and TRBJ1-1; 8 bases match TRBD1. V gave up 0 bases and J gave up 10 bases; unmatched junction bases: 7. The CDR3 runs to 13 residues. Germline V CDR1 and CDR2: GTSNPN, SVGIG (reference sequence). The CDR3 nucleotides are TGTGCCTGGAGTGTACAGGGGGAAGGGAGAGCTTTCTTT. Translated: CAWSVQGEGRAFF.

There are a few counts of this clonotype. The chain uses TRBV28 and TRBJ2-7, with TRBD2 matching over 7 bases. Germline values: CDR1 MDHEN, CDR2 SYDVKM. CDR3 size: 16 residues. The J segment lost 0 bases and the V segment lost 4 bases, leaving 9 bases of the junction unmatched. The CDR3 loop reads CASSSGGPRSSYEQYF. The CDR3 DNA reads TGTGCCAGCAGTTCGGGAGGACCCCGGAGCTCCTACGAGCAGTACTTC. Complete variable domain (other parts from reference TRBV28 and TRBJ2-7): DVKVTQSSRYLVKRTGEKVFLECVQDMDHENMFWYRQDPGLGLRLIYFSYDVKMKEKGDIPEGYSVSREKKERFSLILESASTNQTSMYLCASSSGGPRSSYEQYFGPGTRLTVT.

As concerns this clonotype: A much larger clone sits a single nucleotide away, making a read error possible. The chain recombines TRBV6-5 with TRBJ2-7; 7 nucleotides match TRBD1. Germline CDR1 is MNHEY and CDR2 is SVGAGI. This CDR3 has 14 amino acids. J lost 5 bases, V lost 5 bases, and 9 bases had no gene match. CDR3 amino acids: CASSQRQGQDEQYF. The CDR3, as DNA: TGTGCCAGCAGTCAACGACAGGGCCAAGACGAGCAGTACTTC.

The chain combines TRBV5-1 with TRBJ2-5; D is perhaps TRBD2 (5 bases). The V end lost 5 bases, the J end lost 4 bases, and 15 bases lay between the germline ends. The CDR3 has 14 amino acids. Germline loops: CDR1 SGHRS, CDR2 YFSETQ. The CDR3 coding sequence is TGCGCCAGCAGGGACTTGAACCCCACAGAGACCCAGTACTTC. Translation gives CASRDLNPTETQYF.

This clonotype was detected ten times or more. The CDR3 DNA is TGTGCCAGCAGTCTGGGGGGGCGCAGCAATCAGCCCCAGCATTTT. It yields the protein CASSLGGRSNQPQHF. The chain combines TRBV6-6 with TRBJ1-5, with D possibly matching TRBD1 (6 bases). The length of the CDR3 is 15 residues. Trimming took off 5 bases at V and 1 base at J, with 12 bases between the two ends. Germline CDR1 is MNHNY and CDR2 is SVGAGI (reference sequence).

The J gene is TRBJ1-1, the V gene TRBV5-1; weak D call: TRBD1 (6 bases). The V end was cut by 4 bases, the J end by 0 bases, with 16 bases between. Germline lookup yields CDR1 SGHRS and CDR2 YFSETQ. CDR3 length: 16 amino acids. The CDR3 DNA sequence: TGCGCCAGCAGCCCGATCCTCGGGACATTGAACACTGAAGCTTTCTTT. Translated: CASSPILGTLNTEAFF.

This clonotype was observed a handful of times. The chain recombines TRBV4-2 with TRBJ2-6, with no clear D. Trimming removed 2 bases at V and 0 bases at J, with 14 bases between. Germline CDR1 reads LGHNA; CDR2 reads YNFKEQ. The CDR3 consists of 18 residues. CDR3: CASSQMGNVNSGANVLTF. The CDR3 bases are TGTGCCAGCAGCCAAATGGGAAACGTGAACTCTGGGGCCAACGTCCTGACTTTC.

In the case of this clonotype: One end of the junction varies from germline; a read error may be responsible. The chain carries TRBV10-3 and TRBJ2-5; maybe TRBD1 (6 bases). CDR3 length: 17 residues. CDR1 and CDR2 from the germline V gene are ENHRY and SYGVKD. This CDR3 is CAISKSKGGFVQETQYF. The CDR3 DNA reads as TGTGCCATCAGTAAGTCGAAAGGGGGTTTTGTCCAAGAGACCCAGTACTTC.

V and J are TRBV28 and TRBJ1-2; no firm D call. V was clipped by 5 bases and J by 4 bases, with 11 bases between them. CDR1 is MDHEN and CDR2 is SYDVKM in the germline V gene. The CDR3 runs 13 residues. The CDR3 here is CASSVENPYGYTF. The CDR3 DNA sequence: TGTGCCAGCAGTGTGGAGAACCCCTATGGCTACACCTTC.

A remark on this clonotype: With a much larger clone just one base away, this may be a read error. V gene TRBV20-1 combines with J gene TRBJ2-1, with 8 bases lining up with TRBD2. The germline V gene encodes CDR1 DFQATT and CDR2 SNEGSKA (reference sequence). CDR3 length: 14 residues. Germline trimming cut 0 bases from V and 8 bases from J; bases unmatched to any gene: 6. As DNA, the CDR3 is TGCAGTGCTAGAGATTGCCGGGGGGGGGATGAGCAGTTCTTC. Translation: CSARDCRGGDEQFF.

The J gene is TRBJ1-1, the V gene TRBV7-2; D perhaps matches TRBD1 (6 bases). This CDR3 contains 15 residues. The germline V and J ends were trimmed by 3 bases and 4 bases, with 15 bases remaining between them. Germline V gives CDR1 SGHTA, CDR2 FQGNSA. CDR3 residues: CASSFSSGGRTEAFF. The CDR3 bases are TGTGCCAGCAGCTTCTCTTCTGGGGGCCGCACTGAAGCTTTCTTT.